Presented here are 30 T cell receptor beta chains from one specimen sequenced in a study of blood T cell repertoires in COVID-19. TCRdb keeps only in-frame clones here, not all; method: immunoSEQ multiplex PCR. This table holds about half a million clones, more than 85% found once. Source material: PBMCs or T cells enriched from blood (not recorded which). These receptors were collected from a woman aged 60-75 years who had recovered from COVID-19.

This clone was picked up one time. V usage is TRBV5-6 and J usage is TRBJ1-3, with TRBD1 as a possible D gene (5 bases). Germline CDR1 and CDR2: SGHDT and YYEEEE. This CDR3 region has 18 residues. Trimming removed 0 bases from V and 9 bases from J, with 25 bases in between. In DNA form, the CDR3 reads TGTGCCAGCAGCTTGGAGCGGGGCAGGGACTTCTCGGATCCCACCATATATTTT. Protein: CASSLERGRDFSDPTIYF.

The chain is built from TRBV15 and TRBJ2-1; a weak D match, TRBD1 (6 bases). Deletions cut 5 bases from V and 2 bases from J, with 13 bases between. Germline lookup yields CDR1 LNHNV and CDR2 YYDKDF (reference sequence). CDR3 length: 15 amino acids. The CDR3 loop is CATSLDSLAYNEQFF. Written as DNA, the CDR3 is TGTGCCACCAGCTTGGACAGTCTCGCCTACAATGAGCAGTTCTTC.

V and J are TRBV10-3 and TRBJ2-1; 9 nucleotides align to TRBD1. Trimming took 6 bases from V and 5 from J; bases not matched to a gene: 8. Germline assignment: CDR1 ENHRY and CDR2 SYGVKD. The CDR3 runs 15 residues. As DNA, the CDR3 is TGTGCCATCAGGACGGGACAGGGAGGGCACAATGAGCAGTTCTTC. It codes for CAIRTGQGGHNEQFF.

The chain carries TRBV2 and TRBJ2-5; 9 nucleotides align to TRBD1. The CDR3 is 15 amino acids. The ends lost 3 bases at V and 4 bases at J; junction bases unmatched: 6. Per germline, CDR1 SNHLY and CDR2 FYNNEI. CDR3 nucleotide sequence: TGTGCCAGCAGTGATAAAGGGACAGGGCGAGAGACCCAGTACTTC. This gives the protein CASSDKGTGRETQYF.

The gene calls are TRBV3-1 (or the pseudogene TRBV3-2) and TRBJ2-3; D call uncertain. The ends were cut back, 2 bases at V and 5 bases at J, with 11 bases in the middle. The CDR3 spans 14 residues. The germline CDR1 and CDR2 sequences are LGHDT and YNNKEL (reference sequence). The DNA for the CDR3 is TGTGCCAGCAGCCAAACCCAGGTGGGAGATACGCAGTATTTT. Protein: CASSQTQVGDTQYF.

This clone was seen a single time. V gene TRBV19 combines with J gene TRBJ1-5; no definite D call. V was trimmed by 7 bases and J by 3 bases, leaving 10 bases between them. CDR1 is LNHDA and CDR2 is SQIVND in the germline V gene (reference sequence). This CDR3 is 13 amino acids long. The CDR3 DNA follows: TGTGCCAGTACCTTGGGAGTCAATCAGCCCCAGCATTTT. This codes for CASTLGVNQPQHF. Based on the CDR3 plus reference TRBV19 and TRBJ1-5, the full variable domain is DGGITQSPKYLFRKEGQNVTLSCEQNLNHDAMYWYRQDPGQGLRLIYYSQIVNDFQKGDIAEGYSVSREKKESFPLTVTSAQKNPTAFYLCASTLGVNQPQHFGDGTRLSIL.

The genes are TRBV28 and TRBJ2-1, with 8 bases lining up with TRBD2. From germline, CDR1 is MDHEN and CDR2 SYDVKM. The CDR3 is made up of 15 amino acids. V shed 2 bases and J 9 bases; nucleotides not matched to a gene: 9. CDR3: CASSLSSGGAGEQFF. The CDR3 nucleotides are TGTGCCAGCAGTTTAAGTTCCGGGGGGGCCGGTGAGCAGTTCTTC. Full variable domain (outside the CDR3, taken from reference TRBV28 and TRBJ2-1): DVKVTQSSRYLVKRTGEKVFLECVQDMDHENMFWYRQDPGLGLRLIYFSYDVKMKEKGDIPEGYSVSREKKERFSLILESASTNQTSMYLCASSLSSGGAGEQFFGPGTRLTVL.

There are a few counts of this clone. V and J are TRBV5-1 and TRBJ1-6; D uncertain. Germline V gene lookup returns CDR1 SGHRS and CDR2 YFSETQ. CDR3 length equals 13 residues. V was trimmed by 0 bases and J by 8 bases, leaving 6 bases between them. CDR3 region: CASSLAFDSPLHF. CDR3 DNA: TGCGCCAGCAGCTTGGCCTTCGATTCACCCCTCCACTTT.

The chain combines TRBV10-2 with TRBJ2-2; TRBD1 might be the D (5 bases). Trimming pared 5 bases from V and 6 bases from J, leaving 10 bases between. The CDR3 runs 13 residues. Germline V CDR1 and CDR2: WSHSY, SAAADI. CDR3 region: CASSRQGSGELFF. The CDR3, as DNA: TGCGCCAGCAGTCGCCAGGGCTCCGGGGAGCTGTTTTTT.

The V gene is TRBV24-1, the J gene TRBJ1-2; D gene ambiguous. Germline V gene lookup returns CDR1 KGHDR and CDR2 SFDVKD. The CDR3 extends over 12 amino acids. Trimming took 3 bases from V and 8 from J, leaving 9 bases between them. The CDR3 spells CATSDRGDGYTF. DNA of the CDR3: TGTGCCACCAGTGATCGGGGAGACGGCTACACCTTC.

This rearrangement joins TRBV5-1 to TRBJ1-2; perhaps TRBD1 as D (5 bases). Looked up from germline, CDR1 is SGHRS and CDR2 is YFSETQ. The CDR3 covers 13 residues. The V gene lost 2 bases and the J gene lost 8 bases, with 13 bases spanning the gap. The CDR3 nucleotides are TGCGCCAGCAGCTTTCAAGGGGAAGGCGGCTACACCTTC. Its translation is CASSFQGEGGYTF.

This clone was seen only once. The rearrangement uses TRBV5-1 and TRBJ2-3, with 11 bases lining up with TRBD2. Germline lookup yields CDR1 SGHRS and CDR2 YFSETQ. The length of the CDR3 is 15 residues. With 4 bases clipped from V and 6 bases from J, the junction kept 7 bases outside the gene matches. In DNA form, the CDR3 reads TGCGCCAGCAGCGTTAGCGGGGGGGCAATCGATACGCAGTATTTT. It specifies CASSVSGGAIDTQYF. The complete variable domain, with remaining parts taken from reference TRBV5-1 and TRBJ2-3, reads KAGVTQTPRYLIKTRGQQVTLSCSPISGHRSVSWYQQTPGQGLQFLFEYFSETQRNKGNFPGRFSGRQFSNSRSEMNVSTLELGDSALYLCASSVSGGAIDTQYFGPGTRLTVL.

The V gene is TRBV24-1, the J gene TRBJ1-2; 8 bases agree with TRBD1. The CDR3 runs 13 residues. The germline V gene encodes CDR1 KGHDR and CDR2 SFDVKD. The V segment lost 3 bases and the J segment 6 bases; nucleotides outside the gene matches: 2. In DNA, the CDR3 is TGTGCCACCAGTGATCCGGACAGGGATGGCTACACCTTC. It specifies CATSDPDRDGYTF.

This rearrangement joins TRBV5-1 to TRBJ1-2, with D uncertain. The CDR3 spans 16 residues. Germline CDR1 reads SGHRS; CDR2 reads YFSETQ. The V end was cut by 0 bases, the J end by 0 bases, with 12 bases between. This CDR3 is CASSLGVRNSNYGYTF. The DNA for the CDR3 is TGCGCCAGCAGCTTGGGAGTCCGTAATTCTAACTATGGCTACACCTTC. Together with reference TRBV5-1 and TRBJ1-2, the CDR3 gives the full variable domain: KAGVTQTPRYLIKTRGQQVTLSCSPISGHRSVSWYQQTPGQGLQFLFEYFSETQRNKGNFPGRFSGRQFSNSRSEMNVSTLELGDSALYLCASSLGVRNSNYGYTFGSGTRLTVV.

V usage is TRBV2 and J usage is TRBJ1-1, with D tentatively TRBD1 (5 bases). V was cut by 6 bases and J by 0 bases, with 11 bases left in between. CDR3 length equals 14 residues. Germline CDR1 reads SNHLY; CDR2 reads FYNNEI. DNA for the CDR3: TGTGCCAGCAGCAGCAGGGCGATGAACACTGAAGCTTTCTTT. It specifies CASSSRAMNTEAFF.

This clone was seen a single time. The rearrangement links TRBV10-1 to TRBJ2-5, with 10 bases that match TRBD1. V shed 6 bases, J shed 3 bases, and the junction held 7 bases outside the gene matches. Germline CDR1 WNHNN, CDR2 SYGVQD (reference sequence). The CDR3 totals 15 residues. The CDR3 nucleotides read TGCGCCAGCAGCCTCATCGGACAGGGGGAAGAGACCCAGTACTTC. Encoded protein: CASSLIGQGEETQYF.

A few counts support this clone. The chain employs TRBV4-1 and TRBJ1-2; 7 positions agree with TRBD1. Germline V gene data show CDR1 as MGHRA and CDR2 as YSYEKL. The V segment lost 0 bases and the J segment 1 base; nucleotides outside the gene matches: 11. The CDR3 spans 18 residues. The CDR3 is CASSQDRRGTVINYGYTF. The CDR3 region has the DNA TGCGCCAGCAGCCAAGATAGGCGCGGGACAGTGATTAACTATGGCTACACCTTC.

This sequence joins TRBV7-8 and TRBJ1-2; TRBD1 matches at 8 bases. J lost 0 bases, V lost 0 bases, and 0 bases had no gene match. Germline CDR1 SGHVS, CDR2 FQNEAQ. The CDR3 spans 15 residues. The CDR3 nucleotides are TGTGCCAGCAGCTTAGCGGGACAGGCTAACTATGGCTACACCTTC. Its protein product is CASSLAGQANYGYTF.

The CDR3 protein is CASSPQGRGGTGELFF. Here the CDR3 DNA reads TGTGCCAGCAGCCCCCAGGGGCGGGGGGGCACCGGGGAGCTGTTTTTT. The chain links TRBV9 to TRBJ2-2; 9 bases match TRBD2. V gave up 4 bases and J gave up 4 bases; unmatched junction bases: 8. Germline loops: CDR1 SGDLS, CDR2 YYNGEE. This CDR3 is 16 amino acids long.

This rearrangement joins TRBV7-6 to TRBJ2-1, with 8 bases aligning to TRBD1. The CDR3 consists of 15 residues. Germline V gene data show CDR1 as SGHVS and CDR2 as FNYEAQ. J lost 9 bases, V lost 0 bases, and 7 bases had no gene match. CDR3 in amino acids: CASSLAPWTGTEQFF. The CDR3 nucleotides are TGTGCCAGCAGCTTAGCGCCCTGGACAGGGACTGAGCAGTTCTTC.

The CDR3 loop is CASSRLNPGETQYF. CDR3 DNA sequence: TGTGCCAGCAGCCGACTGAATCCGGGGGAGACCCAGTACTTC. The J gene is TRBJ2-5, the V gene TRBV5-4; a possible D gene is TRBD2 (5 bases). Germline CDR1 and CDR2: SGHNT and YYREEE (reference sequence). This CDR3 is built from 14 residues. Trimming removed 4 bases at V and 5 bases at J, with 15 bases between.

This chain joins TRBV6-1 and TRBJ2-7; TRBD2 is a possible D gene (6 bases). The germline V and J ends were trimmed by 2 bases and 1 base, with 9 bases remaining between them. Germline V gene data show CDR1 as MNHNS and CDR2 as SASEGT. There are 14 residues in the CDR3. CDR3 in amino acids: CASSESRGSYEQYF. The CDR3, as DNA: TGTGCCAGCAGTGAATCTCGGGGGTCCTACGAGCAGTACTTC.

The chain combines TRBV2 with TRBJ2-1; 7 nucleotides align to TRBD1. Germline trimming cut 6 bases from V and 8 bases from J; bases unmatched to any gene: 10. The CDR3 is 14 amino acids. Germline assignment: CDR1 SNHLY and CDR2 FYNNEI. In DNA, the CDR3 is TGTGCCAGCAGCATGACAGGGCTTAAGGATGAGCAGTTCTTC. Its protein product is CASSMTGLKDEQFF.

V is TRBV6-5 and J is TRBJ1-1; D is uncertain. Germline lookup yields CDR1 MNHEY and CDR2 SVGAGI. CDR3 length: 15 amino acids. V gave up 9 bases and J gave up 4 bases, with 21 bases separating them. The CDR3 loop is CASEEVGRLTTEAFF. Written as DNA, the CDR3 is TGTGCCAGTGAGGAGGTAGGACGTTTAACCACTGAAGCTTTCTTT.

The chain joins TRBV6-5 to TRBJ2-7; 8 nucleotides match TRBD1. Germline V gene data show CDR1 as MNHEY and CDR2 as SVGAGI. The trim removed 6 bases at V and 1 base at J, leaving 8 bases unmatched. The CDR3 consists of 15 residues. The DNA for the CDR3 is TGTGCCAGCAGCGAGAAGACAGGGGATTCCTACGAGCAGTACTTC. It codes for CASSEKTGDSYEQYF.

J is TRBJ2-3 and V is TRBV5-4; 8 bases match TRBD1. There are 15 residues in the CDR3. V gave up 4 bases and J gave up 2 bases; unmatched junction bases: 6. Germline V gives CDR1 SGHNT, CDR2 YYREEE (reference sequence). The CDR3 DNA follows: TGTGCCAGCAGCAAGGGACAGGACTTCACAGATACGCAGTATTTT. Its protein is CASSKGQDFTDTQYF.

The rearrangement links TRBV9 to TRBJ2-2; 7 bases agree with TRBD2. CDR3 length equals 14 residues. Germline V gene data show CDR1 as SGDLS and CDR2 as YYNGEE. Trimming took 5 bases from V and 8 from J; bases not matched to a gene: 9. The CDR3, as DNA: TGTGCCAGCAGTGGAGGGAGGGGCTGGGGGGAGCTGTTTTTT. This encodes CASSGGRGWGELFF.

This clone appeared once. V gene TRBV28 combines with J gene TRBJ2-7; no definite D call. Trimming pared 6 bases from V and 3 bases from J, leaving 9 bases between. The CDR3 covers 12 residues. Germline V CDR1 and CDR2: MDHEN, SYDVKM. The CDR3, as DNA: TGTGCCAGCAGCCGACACAGCTACGAGCAGTACGTC. Protein sequence: CASSRHSYEQYV.

The V call is TRBV6-2 or TRBV6-3, the J call TRBJ2-2; maybe TRBD1 (5 bases). The CDR3 consists of 16 residues. Looked up from germline, CDR1 is MNHEY and CDR2 is SVGEGT. Trimming pared 4 bases from V and 0 bases from J, leaving 12 bases between. CDR3 nucleotides: TGTGCCAGCAGTTTAGACAGCCTCGCGAACACCGGGGAGCTGTTTTTT. Its protein is CASSLDSLANTGELFF.

The chain links TRBV18 to TRBJ2-3, with a possible D match to TRBD1 (5 bases). The CDR3 covers 15 residues. V lost 6 bases and J 1 base, leaving 14 bases between the germline ends. From germline, CDR1 is KGHSH and CDR2 LQKENI. CDR3 sequence reads: CASSLTGSGTDTQYF. Written as DNA, the CDR3 is TGTGCCAGCTCGCTAACAGGCTCGGGCACAGATACGCAGTATTTT.